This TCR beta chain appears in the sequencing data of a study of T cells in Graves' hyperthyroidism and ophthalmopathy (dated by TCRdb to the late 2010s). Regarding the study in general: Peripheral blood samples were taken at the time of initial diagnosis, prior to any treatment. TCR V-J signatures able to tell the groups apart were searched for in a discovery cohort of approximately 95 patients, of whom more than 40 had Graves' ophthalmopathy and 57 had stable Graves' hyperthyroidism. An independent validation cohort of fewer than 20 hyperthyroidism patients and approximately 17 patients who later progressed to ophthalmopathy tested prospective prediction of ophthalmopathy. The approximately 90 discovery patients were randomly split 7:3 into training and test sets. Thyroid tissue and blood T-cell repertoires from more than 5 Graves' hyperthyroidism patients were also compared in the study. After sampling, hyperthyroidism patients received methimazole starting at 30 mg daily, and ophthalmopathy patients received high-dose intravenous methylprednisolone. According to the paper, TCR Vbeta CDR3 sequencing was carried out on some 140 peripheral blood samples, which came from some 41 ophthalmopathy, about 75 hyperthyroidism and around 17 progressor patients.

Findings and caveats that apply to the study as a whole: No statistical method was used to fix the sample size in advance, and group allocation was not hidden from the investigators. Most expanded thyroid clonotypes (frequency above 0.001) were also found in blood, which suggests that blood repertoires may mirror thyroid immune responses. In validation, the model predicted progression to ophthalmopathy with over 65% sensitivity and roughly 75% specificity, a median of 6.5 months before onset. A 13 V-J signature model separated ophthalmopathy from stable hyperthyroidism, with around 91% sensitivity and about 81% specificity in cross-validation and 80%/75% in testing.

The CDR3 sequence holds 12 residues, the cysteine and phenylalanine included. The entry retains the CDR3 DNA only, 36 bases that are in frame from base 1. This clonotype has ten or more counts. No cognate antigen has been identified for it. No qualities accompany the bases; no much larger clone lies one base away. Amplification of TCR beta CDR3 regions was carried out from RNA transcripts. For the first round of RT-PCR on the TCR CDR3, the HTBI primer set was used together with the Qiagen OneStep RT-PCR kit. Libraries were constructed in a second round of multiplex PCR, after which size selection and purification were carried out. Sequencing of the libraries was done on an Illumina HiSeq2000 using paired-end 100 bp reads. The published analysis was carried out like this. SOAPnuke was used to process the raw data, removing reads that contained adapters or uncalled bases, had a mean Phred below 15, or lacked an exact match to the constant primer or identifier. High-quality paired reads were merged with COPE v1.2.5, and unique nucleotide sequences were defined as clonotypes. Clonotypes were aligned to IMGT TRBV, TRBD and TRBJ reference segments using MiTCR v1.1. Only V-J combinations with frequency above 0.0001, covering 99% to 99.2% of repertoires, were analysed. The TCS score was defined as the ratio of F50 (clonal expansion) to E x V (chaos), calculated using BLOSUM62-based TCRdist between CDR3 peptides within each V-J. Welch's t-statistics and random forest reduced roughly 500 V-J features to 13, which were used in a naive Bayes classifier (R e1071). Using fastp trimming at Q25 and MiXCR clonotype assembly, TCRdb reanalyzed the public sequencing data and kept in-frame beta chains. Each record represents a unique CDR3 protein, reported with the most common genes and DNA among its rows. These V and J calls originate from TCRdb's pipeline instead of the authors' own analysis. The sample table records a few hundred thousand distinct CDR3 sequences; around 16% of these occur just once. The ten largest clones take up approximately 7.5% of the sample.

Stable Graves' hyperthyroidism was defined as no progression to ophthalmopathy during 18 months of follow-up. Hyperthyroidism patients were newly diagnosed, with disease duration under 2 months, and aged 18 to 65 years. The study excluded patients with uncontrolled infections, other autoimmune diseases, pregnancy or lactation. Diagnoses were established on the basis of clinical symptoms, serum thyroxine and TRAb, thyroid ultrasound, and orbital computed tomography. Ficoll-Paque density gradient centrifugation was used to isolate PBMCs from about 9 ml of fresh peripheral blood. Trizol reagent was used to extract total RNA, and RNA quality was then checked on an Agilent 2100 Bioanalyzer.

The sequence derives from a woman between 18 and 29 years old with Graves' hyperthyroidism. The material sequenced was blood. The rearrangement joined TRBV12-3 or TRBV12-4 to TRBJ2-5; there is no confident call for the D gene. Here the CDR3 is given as CISPDFQETQYF. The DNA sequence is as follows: TGTATTTCCCCCGACTTTCAAGAGACCCAGTACTTC.